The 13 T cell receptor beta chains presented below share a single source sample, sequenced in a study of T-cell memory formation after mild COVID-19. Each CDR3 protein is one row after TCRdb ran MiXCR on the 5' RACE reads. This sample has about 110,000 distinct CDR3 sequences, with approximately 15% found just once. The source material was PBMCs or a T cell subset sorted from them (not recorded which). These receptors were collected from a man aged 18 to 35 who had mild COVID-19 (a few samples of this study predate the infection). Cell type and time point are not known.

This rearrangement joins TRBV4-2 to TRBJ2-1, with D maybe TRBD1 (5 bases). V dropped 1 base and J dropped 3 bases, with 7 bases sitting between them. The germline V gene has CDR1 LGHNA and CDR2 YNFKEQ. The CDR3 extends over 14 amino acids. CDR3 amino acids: CASSQATGYNEQFF. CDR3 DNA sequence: TGTGCCAGCAGCCAAGCCACAGGCTACAATGAGCAGTTCTTC.

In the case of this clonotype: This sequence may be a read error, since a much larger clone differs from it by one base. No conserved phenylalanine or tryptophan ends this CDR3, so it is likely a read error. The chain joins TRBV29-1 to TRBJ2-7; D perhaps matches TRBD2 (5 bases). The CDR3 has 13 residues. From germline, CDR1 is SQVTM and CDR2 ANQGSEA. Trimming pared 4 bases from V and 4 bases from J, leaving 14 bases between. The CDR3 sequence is CSVGGPEPYEQYL. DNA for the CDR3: TGCAGCGTTGGAGGGCCGGAACCTTACGAGCAGTACTTA.

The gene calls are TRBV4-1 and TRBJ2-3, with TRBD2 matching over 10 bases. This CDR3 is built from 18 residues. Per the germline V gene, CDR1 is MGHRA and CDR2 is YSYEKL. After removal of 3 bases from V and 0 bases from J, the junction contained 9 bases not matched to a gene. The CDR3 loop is CASSHWLAGDTSTDTQYF. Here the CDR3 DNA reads TGCGCCAGCAGCCATTGGCTAGCGGGGGATACCAGCACAGATACGCAGTATTTT.

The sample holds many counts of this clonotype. CDR3 coding DNA: TGTGCCTGGACCCGGTCCCCCGCCCACAATGAGCAGTTCTTC. Amino acids: CAWTRSPAHNEQFF. The V gene is TRBV30, the J gene TRBJ2-1; D unclear. Germline V gene data show CDR1 as GTSNPN and CDR2 as SVGIG (reference sequence). This CDR3 is built from 14 residues. The V end was cut by 4 bases, the J end by 5 bases, with 15 bases between.

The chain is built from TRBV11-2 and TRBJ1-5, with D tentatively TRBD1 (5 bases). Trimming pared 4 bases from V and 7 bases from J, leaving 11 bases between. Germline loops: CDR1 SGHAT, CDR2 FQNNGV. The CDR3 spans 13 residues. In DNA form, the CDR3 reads TGTGCCAGCAGCTCGGGGCCGGGGCAGCCCCAGCATTTT. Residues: CASSSGPGQPQHF.

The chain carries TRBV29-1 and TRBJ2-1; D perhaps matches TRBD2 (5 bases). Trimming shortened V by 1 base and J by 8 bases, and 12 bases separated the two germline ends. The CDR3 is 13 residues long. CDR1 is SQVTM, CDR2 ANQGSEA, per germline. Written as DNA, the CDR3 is TGCAGCGTTGAAGCCGAGGGCGTGGATGAGCAGTTCTTC. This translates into CSVEAEGVDEQFF.

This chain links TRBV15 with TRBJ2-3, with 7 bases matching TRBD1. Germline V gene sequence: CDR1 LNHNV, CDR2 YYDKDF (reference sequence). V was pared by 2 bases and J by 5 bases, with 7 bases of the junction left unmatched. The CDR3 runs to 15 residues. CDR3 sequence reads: CATSRSDRAGDTQYF. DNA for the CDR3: TGTGCCACCAGCAGATCCGACAGGGCCGGAGATACGCAGTATTTT.

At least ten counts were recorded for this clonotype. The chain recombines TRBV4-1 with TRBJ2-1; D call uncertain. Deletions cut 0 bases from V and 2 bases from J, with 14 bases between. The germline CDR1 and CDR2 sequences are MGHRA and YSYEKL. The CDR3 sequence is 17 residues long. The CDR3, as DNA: TGCGCCAGCAGCCAAGAGCCGTCCCAAGGCCCCTACAATGAGCAGTTCTTC. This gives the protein CASSQEPSQGPYNEQFF.

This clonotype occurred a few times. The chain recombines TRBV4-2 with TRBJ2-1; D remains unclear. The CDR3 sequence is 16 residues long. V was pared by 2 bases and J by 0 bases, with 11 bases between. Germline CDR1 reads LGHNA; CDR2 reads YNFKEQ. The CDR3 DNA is TGTGCCAGCAGCCAAAGCCAACCTAGCTCCTACAATGAGCAGTTCTTC. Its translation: CASSQSQPSSYNEQFF.

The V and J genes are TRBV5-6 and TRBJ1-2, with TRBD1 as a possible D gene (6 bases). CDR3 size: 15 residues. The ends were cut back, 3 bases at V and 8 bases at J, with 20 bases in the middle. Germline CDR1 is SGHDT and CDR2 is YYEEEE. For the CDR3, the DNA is TGTGCCAGCAGCTCTCCGGGACAAGCCTACTGGGGCTACACCTTC. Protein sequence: CASSSPGQAYWGYTF.

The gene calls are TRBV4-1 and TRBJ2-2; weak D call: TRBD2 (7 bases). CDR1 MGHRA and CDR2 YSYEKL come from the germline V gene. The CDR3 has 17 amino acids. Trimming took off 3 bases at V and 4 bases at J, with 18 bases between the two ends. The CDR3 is CASSHHLGGRGTGELFF. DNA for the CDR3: TGCGCCAGCAGCCACCACCTGGGGGGGCGAGGCACCGGGGAGCTGTTTTTT.

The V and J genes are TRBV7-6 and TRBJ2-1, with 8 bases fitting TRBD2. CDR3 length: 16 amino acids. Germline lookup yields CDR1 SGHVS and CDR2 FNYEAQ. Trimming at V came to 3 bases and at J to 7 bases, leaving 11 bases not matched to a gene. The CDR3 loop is CASSFRAGGRWNEQFF. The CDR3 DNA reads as TGTGCCAGCAGCTTTCGGGCGGGGGGCCGGTGGAATGAGCAGTTCTTC.

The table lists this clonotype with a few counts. The CDR3: CASSLGGASQPQHF. In DNA, the CDR3 is TGTGCCAGCAGCCTTGGTGGGGCGAGTCAGCCCCAGCATTTT. V gene TRBV6-6 combines with J gene TRBJ1-5, with TRBD1 as a possible D gene (5 bases). Trimming stripped 6 bases from V and 6 bases from J, with 15 bases between. Germline V gene lookup returns CDR1 MNHNY and CDR2 SVGAGI (reference sequence). The length of the CDR3 is 14 residues.